The T cell receptor beta chain under discussion was sequenced for a study of cytomegalovirus exposure and HLA in healthy donors. General observations from the study: 164 TCR beta chains were listed as cytomegalovirus-associated.

About this clone itself: Its antigen is unidentified.

The germline V gene encodes CDR1 SEHNR and CDR2 FQNEAQ (reference sequence). CDR3 length: 12 amino acids. Trimming took off 6 bases at V and 11 bases at J, with 13 bases between the two ends. The PCR ran on 60 Vbeta and 13 Jbeta primers. The repertoire was sequenced with immunoSEQ multiplex PCR; TCRdb's copy has only in-frame clones and lacks some. The table has tens of thousands of clones, about 50% seen once; the top ten hold 10% to 15%. The clonotype was recovered from a human donor in good health. What was sequenced was PBMCs. The J gene is TRBJ1-4, the V gene TRBV7-9; D ambiguous. The CDR3 sequence is CASRPFPGKLFF. CDR3 nucleotide sequence: TGTGCCAGCAGGCCTTTCCCGGGTAAACTGTTTTTT. Complete variable domain (other parts from reference TRBV7-9 and TRBJ1-4): DTGVSQNPRHKITKRGQNVTFRCDPISEHNRLYWYRQTLGQGPEFLTYFQNEAQLEKSRLLSDRFSAERPKGSFSTLEIQRTEQGDSAMYLCASRPFPGKLFFGSGTQLSVL.